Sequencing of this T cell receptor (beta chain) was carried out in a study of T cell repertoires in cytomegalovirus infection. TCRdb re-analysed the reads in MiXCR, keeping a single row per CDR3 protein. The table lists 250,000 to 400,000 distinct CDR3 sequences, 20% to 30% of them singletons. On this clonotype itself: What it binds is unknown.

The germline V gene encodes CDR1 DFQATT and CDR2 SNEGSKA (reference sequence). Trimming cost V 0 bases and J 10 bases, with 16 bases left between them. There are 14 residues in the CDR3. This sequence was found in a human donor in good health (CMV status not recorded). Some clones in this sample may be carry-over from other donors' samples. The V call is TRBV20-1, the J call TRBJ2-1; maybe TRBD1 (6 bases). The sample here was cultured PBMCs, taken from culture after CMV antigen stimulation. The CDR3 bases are TGCAGTGCTAGAGATCAAAAAAACGACAGGGAGCAGTTCTTC. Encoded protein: CSARDQKNDREQFF.